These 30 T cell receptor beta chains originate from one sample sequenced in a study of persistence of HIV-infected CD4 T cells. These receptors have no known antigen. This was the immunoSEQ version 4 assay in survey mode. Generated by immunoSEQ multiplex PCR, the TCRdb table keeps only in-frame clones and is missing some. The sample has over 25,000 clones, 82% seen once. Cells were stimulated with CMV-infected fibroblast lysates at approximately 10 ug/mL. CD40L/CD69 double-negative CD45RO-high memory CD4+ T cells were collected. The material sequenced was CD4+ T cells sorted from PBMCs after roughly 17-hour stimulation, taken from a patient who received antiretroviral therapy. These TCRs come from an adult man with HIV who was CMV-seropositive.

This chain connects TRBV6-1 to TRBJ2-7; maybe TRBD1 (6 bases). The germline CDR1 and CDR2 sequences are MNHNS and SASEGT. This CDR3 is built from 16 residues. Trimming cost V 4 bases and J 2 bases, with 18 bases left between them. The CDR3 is CASSARPTGYPYEQYF. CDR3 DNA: TGTGCCAGCAGTGCCCGACCGACAGGCTACCCCTACGAGCAGTACTTC.

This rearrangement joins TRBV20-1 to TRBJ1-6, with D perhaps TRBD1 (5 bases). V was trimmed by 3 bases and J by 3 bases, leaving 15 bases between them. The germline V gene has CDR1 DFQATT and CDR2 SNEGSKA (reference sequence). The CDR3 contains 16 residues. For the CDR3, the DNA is TGCAGTGCTAGTCCGGCAGGGCGGTTCTATAATTCACCCCTCCACTTT. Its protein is CSASPAGRFYNSPLHF.

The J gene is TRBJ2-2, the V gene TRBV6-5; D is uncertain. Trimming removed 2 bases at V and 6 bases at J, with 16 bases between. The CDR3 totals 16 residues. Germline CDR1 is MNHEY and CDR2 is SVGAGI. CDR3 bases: TGTGCCAGCAGTTACGGGCTCGCTAGAATAGCCGGGGAGCTGTTTTTT. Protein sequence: CASSYGLARIAGELFF.

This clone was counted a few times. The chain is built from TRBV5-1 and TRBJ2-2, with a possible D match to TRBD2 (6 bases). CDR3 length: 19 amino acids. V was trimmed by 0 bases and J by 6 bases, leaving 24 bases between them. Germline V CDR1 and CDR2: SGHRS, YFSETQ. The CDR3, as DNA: TGCGCCAGCAGCTTGGAAGACAGACCACCCGGACTATTCCCCGGGGAGCTGTTTTTT. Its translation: CASSLEDRPPGLFPGELFF. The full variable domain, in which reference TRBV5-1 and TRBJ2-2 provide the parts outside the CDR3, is KAGVTQTPRYLIKTRGQQVTLSCSPISGHRSVSWYQQTPGQGLQFLFEYFSETQRNKGNFPGRFSGRQFSNSRSEMNVSTLELGDSALYLCASSLEDRPPGLFPGELFFGEGSRLTVL.

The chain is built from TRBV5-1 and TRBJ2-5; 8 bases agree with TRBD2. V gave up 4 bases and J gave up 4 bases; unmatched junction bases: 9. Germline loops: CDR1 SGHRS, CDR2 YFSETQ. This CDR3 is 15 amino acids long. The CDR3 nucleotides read TGCGCCAGCAGCCCCAGGACGGGAGGGGTAGAGACCCAGTACTTC. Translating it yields CASSPRTGGVETQYF. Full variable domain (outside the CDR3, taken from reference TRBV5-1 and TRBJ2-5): KAGVTQTPRYLIKTRGQQVTLSCSPISGHRSVSWYQQTPGQGLQFLFEYFSETQRNKGNFPGRFSGRQFSNSRSEMNVSTLELGDSALYLCASSPRTGGVETQYFGPGTRLLVL.

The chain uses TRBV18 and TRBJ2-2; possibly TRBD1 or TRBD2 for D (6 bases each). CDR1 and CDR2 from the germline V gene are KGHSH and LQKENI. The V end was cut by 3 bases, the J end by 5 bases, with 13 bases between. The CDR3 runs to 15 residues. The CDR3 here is CASSPTQGGTGELFF. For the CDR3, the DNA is TGTGCCAGCTCACCCACACAGGGAGGAACCGGGGAGCTGTTTTTT.

This chain's CDR3 is CATRAEGRTEAFF. CDR3 nucleotide sequence: TGTGCCACCAGGGCTGAGGGGCGAACTGAAGCTTTCTTT. The V call is TRBV6-5, the J call TRBJ1-1; maybe TRBD1 (5 bases). V was trimmed by 10 bases and J by 5 bases, leaving 17 bases between them. CDR1 is MNHEY, CDR2 SVGAGI, per germline. This CDR3 contains 13 residues.

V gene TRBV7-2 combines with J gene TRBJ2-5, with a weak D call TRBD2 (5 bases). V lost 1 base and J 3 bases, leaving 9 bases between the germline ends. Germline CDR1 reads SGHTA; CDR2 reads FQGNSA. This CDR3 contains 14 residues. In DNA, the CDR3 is TGTGCCAGCAGCTTAGGAACTAGTAAAGAGACCCAGTACTTC. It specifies CASSLGTSKETQYF.

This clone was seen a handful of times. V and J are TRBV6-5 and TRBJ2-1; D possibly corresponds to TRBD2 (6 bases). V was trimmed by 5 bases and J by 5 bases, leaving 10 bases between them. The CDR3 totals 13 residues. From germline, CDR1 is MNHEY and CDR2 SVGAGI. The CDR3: CASSHGGDNEQFF. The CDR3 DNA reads TGTGCCAGCAGTCACGGAGGGGACAATGAGCAGTTCTTC.

This chain's CDR3 is CASSVGRLADTGELFF. The CDR3 coding sequence is TGTGCCAGCAGCGTAGGTAGGCTAGCCGACACCGGGGAGCTGTTTTTT. V gene TRBV9 combines with J gene TRBJ2-2; D is possibly TRBD2 (5 bases). The V end was cut by 0 bases, the J end by 3 bases, with 12 bases between. Germline V gene data show CDR1 as SGDLS and CDR2 as YYNGEE. The CDR3 extends over 16 amino acids.

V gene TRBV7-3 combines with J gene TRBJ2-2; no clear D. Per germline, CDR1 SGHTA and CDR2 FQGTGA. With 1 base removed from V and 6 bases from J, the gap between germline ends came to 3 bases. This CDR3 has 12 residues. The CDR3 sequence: CASSLNAGELFF. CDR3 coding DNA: TGTGCCAGCAGCTTAAACGCCGGGGAGCTGTTTTTT.

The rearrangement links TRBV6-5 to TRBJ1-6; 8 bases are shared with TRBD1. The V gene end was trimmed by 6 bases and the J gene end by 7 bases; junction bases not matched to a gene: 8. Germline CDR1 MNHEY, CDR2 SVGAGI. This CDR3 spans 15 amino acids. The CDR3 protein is CASRRKQGGNSPLHF. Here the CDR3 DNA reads TGTGCCAGCAGGCGAAAACAGGGGGGGAATTCACCCCTCCACTTT.

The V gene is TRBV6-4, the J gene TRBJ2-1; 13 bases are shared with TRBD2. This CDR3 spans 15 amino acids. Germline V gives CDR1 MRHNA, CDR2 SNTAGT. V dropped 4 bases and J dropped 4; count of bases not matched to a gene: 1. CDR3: CASSVLAGGYNEQFF. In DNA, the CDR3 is TGTGCCAGCAGTGTACTAGCGGGGGGGTACAATGAGCAGTTCTTC.

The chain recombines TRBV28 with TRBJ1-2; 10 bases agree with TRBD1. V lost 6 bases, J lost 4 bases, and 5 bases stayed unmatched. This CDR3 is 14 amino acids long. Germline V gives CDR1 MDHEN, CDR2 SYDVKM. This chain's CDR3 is CASRSGTGAYGYTF. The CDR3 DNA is TGTGCCAGCAGATCCGGGACAGGGGCCTATGGCTACACCTTC.

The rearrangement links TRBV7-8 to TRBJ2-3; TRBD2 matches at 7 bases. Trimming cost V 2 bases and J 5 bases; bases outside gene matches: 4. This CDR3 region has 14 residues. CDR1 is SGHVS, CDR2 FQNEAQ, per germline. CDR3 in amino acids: CASSLRLAVDTQYF. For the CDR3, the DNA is TGTGCCAGCAGCTTACGTCTAGCGGTAGATACGCAGTATTTT.

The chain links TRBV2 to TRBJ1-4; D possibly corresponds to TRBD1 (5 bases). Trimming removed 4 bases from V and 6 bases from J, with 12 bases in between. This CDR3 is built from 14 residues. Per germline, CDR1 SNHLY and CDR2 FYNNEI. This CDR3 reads CASSVQGEDEKLFF. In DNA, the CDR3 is TGTGCCAGCAGTGTTCAGGGTGAAGATGAAAAACTGTTTTTT.

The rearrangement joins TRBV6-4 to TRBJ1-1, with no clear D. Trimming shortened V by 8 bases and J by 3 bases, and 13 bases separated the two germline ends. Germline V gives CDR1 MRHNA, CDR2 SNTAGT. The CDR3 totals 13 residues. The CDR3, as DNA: TGTGCCAGCGCGCTGGAGGCGGACACTGAAGCTTTCTTT. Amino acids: CASALEADTEAFF.

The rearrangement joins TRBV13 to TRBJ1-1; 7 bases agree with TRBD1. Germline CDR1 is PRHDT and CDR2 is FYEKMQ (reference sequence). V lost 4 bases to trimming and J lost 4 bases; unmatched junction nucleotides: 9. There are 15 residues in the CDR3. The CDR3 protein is CASSSPTGSGTEAFF. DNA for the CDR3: TGTGCCAGCAGCTCCCCGACAGGGTCGGGCACTGAAGCTTTCTTT.

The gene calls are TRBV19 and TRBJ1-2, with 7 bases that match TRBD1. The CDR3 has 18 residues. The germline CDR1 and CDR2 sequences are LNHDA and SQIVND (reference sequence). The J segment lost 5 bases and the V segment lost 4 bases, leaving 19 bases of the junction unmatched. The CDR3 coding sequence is TGTGCCAGTAGTAAAGGGACAGTCTCCTCCTGGGGACCGTATGGCTACACCTTC. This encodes CASSKGTVSSWGPYGYTF.

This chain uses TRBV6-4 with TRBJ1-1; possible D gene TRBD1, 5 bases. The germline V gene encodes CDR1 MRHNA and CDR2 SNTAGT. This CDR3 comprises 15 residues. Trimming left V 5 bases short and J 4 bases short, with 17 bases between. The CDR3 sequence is CASSKTGANSTEAFF. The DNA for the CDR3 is TGTGCCAGCAGTAAGACCGGGGCGAATAGCACTGAAGCTTTCTTT.

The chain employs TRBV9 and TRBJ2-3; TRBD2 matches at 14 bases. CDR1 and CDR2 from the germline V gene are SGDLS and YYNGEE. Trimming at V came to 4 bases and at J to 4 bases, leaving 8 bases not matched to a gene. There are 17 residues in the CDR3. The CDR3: CASSLLGLAGDADTQYF. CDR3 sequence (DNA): TGTGCCAGCAGCCTACTGGGACTAGCGGGGGACGCAGATACGCAGTATTTT.

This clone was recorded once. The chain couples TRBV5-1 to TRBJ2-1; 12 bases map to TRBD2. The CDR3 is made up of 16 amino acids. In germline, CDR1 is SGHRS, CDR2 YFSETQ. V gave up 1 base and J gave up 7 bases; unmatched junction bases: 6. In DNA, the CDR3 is TGCGCCAGCAGCTTGACTCTAGCGGGGGGGCGGAATGAGCAGTTCTTC. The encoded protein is CASSLTLAGGRNEQFF.

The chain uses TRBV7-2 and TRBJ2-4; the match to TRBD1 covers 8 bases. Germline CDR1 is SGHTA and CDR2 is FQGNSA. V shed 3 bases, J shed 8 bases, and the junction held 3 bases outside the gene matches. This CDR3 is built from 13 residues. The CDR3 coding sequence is TGTGCCAGCAGCTTTGGACAGGGAGACATTCAGTACTTC. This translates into CASSFGQGDIQYF.

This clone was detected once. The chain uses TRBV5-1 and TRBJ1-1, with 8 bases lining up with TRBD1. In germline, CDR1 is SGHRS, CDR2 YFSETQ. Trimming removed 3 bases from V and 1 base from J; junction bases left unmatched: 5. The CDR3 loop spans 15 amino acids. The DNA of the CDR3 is TGCGCCAGCAGCTCAACAGGGGGATGGAACACTGAAGCTTTCTTT. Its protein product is CASSSTGGWNTEAFF.

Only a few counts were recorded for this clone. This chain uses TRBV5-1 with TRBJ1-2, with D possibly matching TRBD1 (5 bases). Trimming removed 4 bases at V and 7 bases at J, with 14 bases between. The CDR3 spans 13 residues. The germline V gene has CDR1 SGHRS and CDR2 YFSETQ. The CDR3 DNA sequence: TGCGCCAGCAGCCCGGACACCGTGGGTGGCTACACCTTC. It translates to CASSPDTVGGYTF. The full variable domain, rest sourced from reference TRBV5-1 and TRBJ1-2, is KAGVTQTPRYLIKTRGQQVTLSCSPISGHRSVSWYQQTPGQGLQFLFEYFSETQRNKGNFPGRFSGRQFSNSRSEMNVSTLELGDSALYLCASSPDTVGGYTFGSGTRLTVV.

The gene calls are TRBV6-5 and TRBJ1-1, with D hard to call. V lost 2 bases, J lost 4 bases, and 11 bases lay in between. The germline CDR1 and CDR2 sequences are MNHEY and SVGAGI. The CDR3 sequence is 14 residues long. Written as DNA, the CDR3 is TGTGCCAGCAGTTACGGAGCCATGAGCACTGAAGCTTTCTTT. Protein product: CASSYGAMSTEAFF.

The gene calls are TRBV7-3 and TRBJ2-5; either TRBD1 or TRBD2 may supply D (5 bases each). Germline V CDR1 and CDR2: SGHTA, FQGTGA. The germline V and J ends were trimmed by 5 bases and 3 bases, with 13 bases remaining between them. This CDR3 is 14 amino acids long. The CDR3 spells CASSPRGAEETQYF. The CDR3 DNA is TGTGCCAGCAGCCCCCGAGGGGCCGAAGAGACCCAGTACTTC. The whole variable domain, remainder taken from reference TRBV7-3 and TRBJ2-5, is GAGVSQTPSNKVTEKGKYVELRCDPISGHTALYWYRQSLGQGPEFLIYFQGTGAADDSGLPNDRFFAVRPEGSVSTLKIQRTERGDSAVYLCASSPRGAEETQYFGPGTRLLVL.

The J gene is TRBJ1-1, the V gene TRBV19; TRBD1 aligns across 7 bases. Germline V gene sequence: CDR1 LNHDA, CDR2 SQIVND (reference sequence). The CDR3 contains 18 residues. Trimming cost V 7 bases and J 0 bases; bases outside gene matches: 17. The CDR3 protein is CASTDLGWQGGVNTEAFF. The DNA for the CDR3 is TGTGCCAGTACCGACCTCGGTTGGCAGGGGGGTGTGAACACTGAAGCTTTCTTT.

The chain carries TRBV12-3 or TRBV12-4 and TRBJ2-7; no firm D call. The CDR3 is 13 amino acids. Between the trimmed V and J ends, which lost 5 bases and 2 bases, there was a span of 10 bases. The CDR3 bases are TGTGCCAGCAGTCGAATTGGGGCCTACGAGCAGTACTTC. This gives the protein CASSRIGAYEQYF.

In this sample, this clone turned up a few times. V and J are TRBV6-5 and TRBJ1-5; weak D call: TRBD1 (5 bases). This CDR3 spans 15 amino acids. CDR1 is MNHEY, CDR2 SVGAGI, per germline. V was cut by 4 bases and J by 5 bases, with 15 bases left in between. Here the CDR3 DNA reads TGTGCCAGCAGTTTAAGGGGTGACTGGGATCAGCCCCAGCATTTT. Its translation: CASSLRGDWDQPQHF.